The rows below give T cell receptor beta chains drawn from one sample of a study of blood T cells in healthy people across ages. Using its own MiXCR run on the 5' RACE reads, TCRdb lists one record per CDR3 protein. The table shows 1,500,000 or so distinct CDR3 sequences, with around 59% occurring only once. The sample comprised blood. The receptors stem from a man in his late teens or twenties in good health. Both conserved end residues are part of each CDR3. The D gene is left open where the match is weak. Not every row has a clone size; where given, it reads once, few, many or a size class.

v_call	clone_size	d_call	cdr3_length	j_call	cdr3_nt	cdr3_aa
TRBV4-1	NA	NA	15	TRBJ2-7	TGCGCCAGCAGTCATCGAACGGACAGTTCCTACGAGCAGTACTTC	CASSHRTDSSYEQYF
TRBV20-1	NA	TRBD1	13	TRBJ2-7	TGCAGTGCTAGCGGTCAGGGGGCGAGCGAGCAGTACTTC	CSASGQGASEQYF
TRBV11-2	once	NA	15	TRBJ2-7	TGTGCCAGCAGCTTGACTCGGAGCTCCTACAATGAGCAGTACTTC	CASSLTRSSYNEQYF
TRBV3-1	NA	TRBD2	17	TRBJ2-7	TGTGCCAGCAGCCAAGGTCCCGTGCGCGGGAGAATATACGAGCAGTACTTC	CASSQGPVRGRIYEQYF
TRBV2	NA	NA	18	TRBJ1-6	TGTGCCAGCAAGGGTGGGGCACACGGACCCTTGGATAATTCACCCCTCCACTTT	CASKGGAHGPLDNSPLHF
TRBV4-1	NA	NA	13	TRBJ2-3	TGCGCCAGCAGCCAACAGGAAACAGATACGCAGTATTTT	CASSQQETDTQYF
TRBV20-1	NA	NA	11	TRBJ2-3	TGCAGTGCCATGCAGGGGCATACGCAGTATTTT	CSAMQGHTQYF
TRBV20-1	NA	NA	16	TRBJ2-1	TGCAGTGCTAGAGACCCGATAGCGGCCTCCTACAATGAGCAGTTCTTC	CSARDPIAASYNEQFF
TRBV7-9	NA	NA	15	TRBJ1-5	TGTGCCAGCAGCTCTACAGGGTTTTCCAATCAGCCCCAGCATTTT	CASSSTGFSNQPQHF
TRBV12-5	NA	TRBD2	17	TRBJ2-1	TGTGCTAGTGGTTTCCCCATAGGACTAGCGGACTACAATGAGCAGTTCTTC	CASGFPIGLADYNEQFF
TRBV20-1	NA	NA	15	TRBJ2-7	TGCAGTGCTAGAGAAACCGGGACATCCTTCTACGAGCAGTACTTC	CSARETGTSFYEQYF
TRBV7-9	NA	NA	13	TRBJ2-1	TGTGCCAGCAGCCCTAGGGCGGGAAATGAGCAGTTCTTC	CASSPRAGNEQFF
TRBV3-1	NA	TRBD2	16	TRBJ2-7	TGTGCCAGCAGCCCCCGACTAGCGGGAGTAACTAGCGAGCAGTACTTC	CASSPRLAGVTSEQYF
TRBV4-1	NA	NA	14	TRBJ2-7	TGCGCCAGCAGCCAAGATTCGGGGACAAACGAGCAGTACTTC	CASSQDSGTNEQYF
TRBV11-1	NA	TRBD2	17	TRBJ2-7	TGTGCCAGCAGCTTAGGAATGTATTGGACTAGATCGTCCGAGCAGTACTTC	CASSLGMYWTRSSEQYF
TRBV4-1	NA	NA	14	TRBJ1-2	TGCGCCAGCAGCCCCTCGGGGGGTAACTATGACTACACCTTC	CASSPSGGNYDYTF
TRBV3-1	NA	NA	15	TRBJ1-6	TGTGCCAGCAGCCAAGAGGCGAAGGGCTCTTCACCCCTCCACTTT	CASSQEAKGSSPLHF
TRBV10-3	NA	NA	15	TRBJ1-2	TGTGCCATCAGTGAGTTTACAGGGTTTGACTATGGCTACACCTTC	CAISEFTGFDYGYTF
TRBV29-1	few	TRBD1	14	TRBJ1-2	TGCAGCGTTGAACTCTCACAGGGGGCGCAAGGCTACACCTTC	CSVELSQGAQGYTF
TRBV6-6	NA	NA	14	TRBJ1-1	TGTGCCAGCAGCATGGACAACAGAGGAGGTGAAGCTTTCTTT	CASSMDNRGGEAFF
TRBV28	few	TRBD1	16	TRBJ2-1	TGTGCCAGCAGGACTATGGGACAGTCCTCCTACAATGAGCAGTTCTTC	CASRTMGQSSYNEQFF
TRBV29-1	NA	TRBD1	16	TRBJ1-2	TGCAGCGTTGATTCGACAGGGGCTAATTCTAACTATGGCTACACCTTC	CSVDSTGANSNYGYTF
TRBV10-3	NA	NA	14	TRBJ2-2	TGTGCCATCAGAGCTGACGGAAACACCGGGGAGCTGTTTTTT	CAIRADGNTGELFF
TRBV28	NA	NA	15	TRBJ1-1	TGTGCCAGCAGCCCATCCGGACGTTTGAACACTGAAGCTTTCTTT	CASSPSGRLNTEAFF
TRBV28	NA	NA	13	TRBJ2-7	TGTGCCAGCAGGGACACAGGGACCTACGAGCAGTACTTC	CASRDTGTYEQYF
TRBV20-1	NA	NA	14	TRBJ2-7	TGCAGTGCAGAGGACTCTAACCCCTCCTACGAGCAGTACTTC	CSAEDSNPSYEQYF
TRBV11-2	NA	TRBD1	16	TRBJ2-4	TGTGCCAGCAGCTTGGTCACCGGGACAGGGAGTAGAGAGCAGTACTTC	CASSLVTGTGSREQYF
TRBV29-1	NA	NA	14	TRBJ2-2	TGCAGCGTTGCCGGGACATCGAACACCGGGGAGCTGTTTTTT	CSVAGTSNTGELFF
TRBV7-6	NA	TRBD1	17	TRBJ2-6	TGTGCCAGCTCTTCCGGGACAGCGAACCCTGGGGCCAACGTCCTGACTTTC	CASSSGTANPGANVLTF
TRBV4-2	NA	NA	14	TRBJ2-1	TGTGCCAGCAGCCAAGCTGACTCCTACAATGAGCAGTTCTTC	CASSQADSYNEQFF